Following are 17 T cell receptor beta chains from one sample sequenced in a study of PD-1 blockade in classical Hodgkin lymphoma. Following autologous stem cell transplantation, relapse occurred in every patient, and exposure to brentuximab vedotin varied. Isolation of CD4+ T cells from thawed PBMCs was performed by magnetic negative selection. Profiling relied on immunoSEQ multiplex PCR, and the TCRdb table lists in-frame clones only, not all of them. The sample records 30,000 to 35,000 clones, 80% to 95% being singletons. The sample in question was CD4+ T cells from blood, obtained at baseline. The receptors were sampled from a human donor with classical Hodgkin lymphoma.

The V gene is TRBV18, the J gene TRBJ2-1; TRBD2 matches 10 bases. The V segment lost 8 bases and the J segment 3 bases; nucleotides outside the gene matches: 10. This CDR3 has 16 residues. Germline assignment: CDR1 KGHSH and CDR2 LQKENI. The CDR3 bases are TGTGCCAGCAAAAGGGACCTAGCGGGAGTCTACAATGAGCAGTTCTTC. Its protein product is CASKRDLAGVYNEQFF.

The rearrangement links TRBV28 to TRBJ1-5; D is possibly TRBD1 (6 bases). Per the germline V gene, CDR1 is MDHEN and CDR2 is SYDVKM. V lost 8 bases, J lost 0 bases, and 14 bases lay in between. CDR3 length: 15 amino acids. The CDR3 bases are TGTGCCAGCTCTGGGCAGGGGAATAGCAATCAGCCCCAGCATTTT. It is translated as CASSGQGNSNQPQHF. Combining the CDR3 with reference TRBV28 and TRBJ1-5 gives the whole variable domain DVKVTQSSRYLVKRTGEKVFLECVQDMDHENMFWYRQDPGLGLRLIYFSYDVKMKEKGDIPEGYSVSREKKERFSLILESASTNQTSMYLCASSGQGNSNQPQHFGDGTRLSIL.

The chain is built from TRBV28 and TRBJ2-3; D is unresolved. CDR1 and CDR2 (germline): MDHEN, SYDVKM. The germline V and J ends were trimmed by 3 bases and 5 bases, with 6 bases remaining between them. The CDR3 runs 12 residues. CDR3 region: CASSFFGDTQYF. The CDR3 DNA sequence: TGTGCCAGCAGTTTTTTCGGAGATACGCAGTATTTT.

This clone was found once. The V and J genes are TRBV6-1 and TRBJ1-5; D is ambiguous. CDR1 and CDR2 (germline): MNHNS, SASEGT. V was clipped by 5 bases and J by 4 bases, with 12 bases between them. The CDR3 covers 14 residues. The CDR3 DNA reads TGTGCCAGCAGTCCAATTGGAAGGAATCAGCCCCAGCATTTT. This sequence encodes CASSPIGRNQPQHF.

V usage is TRBV5-1 and J usage is TRBJ2-3, with D uncertain. CDR1 and CDR2 (germline): SGHRS, YFSETQ. V shed 1 base and J shed 2 bases, with 8 bases lying between them. The CDR3 contains 14 residues. The CDR3 sequence: CASSLPRITDTQYF. As DNA, the CDR3 is TGCGCCAGCAGCTTGCCACGAATCACAGATACGCAGTATTTT.

V and J are TRBV18 and TRBJ2-3; perhaps TRBD2 as D (7 bases). V was cut by 5 bases and J by 0 bases, with 18 bases left in between. CDR1 is KGHSH, CDR2 LQKENI, per germline. This CDR3 comprises 17 residues. The CDR3 DNA follows: TGTGCCAGCTCATCAGATTACGGGGGGCCTAGCACAGATACGCAGTATTTT. Amino acid sequence: CASSSDYGGPSTDTQYF.

This chain joins TRBV7-2 and TRBJ2-7; 10 positions agree with TRBD2. The J segment lost 0 bases and the V segment lost 2 bases, leaving 7 bases of the junction unmatched. The CDR3 is made up of 17 amino acids. From germline, CDR1 is SGHTA and CDR2 FQGNSA. The CDR3 sequence is CASSLLASGSPSYEQYF. CDR3 sequence (DNA): TGTGCCAGCAGCTTATTGGCTAGCGGGAGCCCCTCCTACGAGCAGTACTTC.

The chain joins TRBV5-1 to TRBJ1-2, with D perhaps matching TRBD1 (6 bases). Per the germline V gene, CDR1 is SGHRS and CDR2 is YFSETQ. The CDR3 is 16 amino acids. V lost 3 bases, J lost 4 bases, and 19 bases lay in between. The CDR3 DNA reads TGCGCCAGCAGCTGGATCCGGGGGGCGCAGCCCTATGGCTACACCTTC. It translates to CASSWIRGAQPYGYTF.

The rearrangement joins TRBV14 to TRBJ2-7; D perhaps matches TRBD2 (6 bases). The ends were cut back, 1 base at V and 5 bases at J, with 15 bases in the middle. Germline-derived CDR1 and CDR2 are SGHDN and FVKESK. This CDR3 is 15 amino acids long. This chain's CDR3 is CASSQVAGSLDEQYF. The CDR3 DNA is TGTGCCAGCAGCCAAGTGGCGGGGAGCCTGGACGAGCAGTACTTC.

This chain uses TRBV14 with TRBJ2-2, with D hard to call. Looked up from germline, CDR1 is SGHDN and CDR2 is FVKESK. V was trimmed by 7 bases and J by 2 bases, leaving 14 bases between them. The CDR3 spans 15 residues. The CDR3 sequence: CASIRAKLNTGELFF. The CDR3 DNA reads TGTGCCAGCATCCGGGCCAAGCTTAACACCGGGGAGCTGTTTTTT.

This chain joins TRBV28 and TRBJ1-2; no clear D. CDR3 size: 10 residues. V gave up 5 bases and J gave up 8 bases, with 6 bases separating them. From germline, CDR1 is MDHEN and CDR2 SYDVKM. CDR3 region: CASSRQGYTF. In DNA form, the CDR3 reads TGTGCCAGCAGTCGGCAGGGCTACACCTTC.

The rearrangement links TRBV12-5 to TRBJ2-7, with 9 bases matching TRBD2. The CDR3 contains 16 residues. V gave up 6 bases and J gave up 1 base; unmatched junction bases: 10. Germline V CDR1 and CDR2: LGHNT, FRNRAP. CDR3 in amino acids: CASGPGSSGDSYEQYF. DNA of the CDR3: TGTGCTAGTGGGCCCGGGTCTAGCGGGGATTCCTACGAGCAGTACTTC.

This rearrangement joins TRBV11-2 to TRBJ1-2; 9 positions agree with TRBD1. In germline, CDR1 is SGHAT, CDR2 FQNNGV. The length of the CDR3 is 16 residues. V lost 7 bases and J lost 4; bases outside the gene matches: 13. CDR3 in amino acids: CASNEHRDRVSYGYTF. The CDR3 nucleotides read TGTGCCAGCAACGAACACCGGGACAGGGTATCCTATGGCTACACCTTC.

The chain links TRBV23-1 to TRBJ1-3, with TRBD1 matching 7 bases. TRBV23-1 is labeled an ORF, and its function is uncertain. The J segment lost 3 bases and the V segment lost 1 base, leaving 18 bases of the junction unmatched. CDR3 length equals 20 residues. This CDR3 is CASSQWEKGDDRVDGNTIYF. CDR3 bases: TGCGCCAGCAGTCAATGGGAGAAGGGTGATGACAGGGTAGATGGAAACACCATATATTTT.

This chain connects TRBV30 to TRBJ2-6; tentatively, D is TRBD1 (5 bases). V lost 8 bases to trimming and J lost 0 bases, with 11 bases between them. Germline V gene lookup returns CDR1 GTSNPN and CDR2 SVGIG (reference sequence). The CDR3 loop spans 14 amino acids. CDR3 residues: CARTQDSGANVLTF. Here the CDR3 DNA reads TGTGCCCGAACACAGGACTCTGGGGCCAACGTCCTGACTTTC.

The J gene is TRBJ2-7, the V gene TRBV6-5; D not resolved. Germline V CDR1 and CDR2: MNHEY, SVGAGI. The CDR3 runs 12 residues. Trimming removed 5 bases from V and 4 bases from J, with 9 bases in between. CDR3 protein: CASSTVGYEQYF. DNA of the CDR3: TGTGCCAGCAGTACGGTGGGGTACGAGCAGTACTTC.

The gene calls are TRBV5-4 and TRBJ2-7, with D possibly TRBD1 on 6 matching bases. The germline CDR1 and CDR2 sequences are SGHNT and YYREEE (reference sequence). This CDR3 spans 14 amino acids. V dropped 4 bases and J dropped 2 bases, with 13 bases sitting between them. CDR3 nucleotides: TGTGCCAGCAGCCAAGACAGGTTAACCTACGAGCAGTACTTC. Translation: CASSQDRLTYEQYF.